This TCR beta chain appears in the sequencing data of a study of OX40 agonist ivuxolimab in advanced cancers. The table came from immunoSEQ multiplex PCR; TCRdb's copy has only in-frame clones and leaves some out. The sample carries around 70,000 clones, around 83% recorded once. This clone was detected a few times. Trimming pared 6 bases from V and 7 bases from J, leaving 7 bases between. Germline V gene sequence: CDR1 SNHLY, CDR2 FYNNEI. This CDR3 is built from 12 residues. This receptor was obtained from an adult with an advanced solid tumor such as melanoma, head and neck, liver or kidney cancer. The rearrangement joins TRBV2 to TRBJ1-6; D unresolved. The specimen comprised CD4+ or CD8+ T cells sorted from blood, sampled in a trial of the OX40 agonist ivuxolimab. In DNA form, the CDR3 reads TGTGCCAGCAGGGACGGAAATTCACCCCTCCACTTT. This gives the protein CASRDGNSPLHF.